This T cell receptor beta chain was recovered during a study of regulatory T cells in long-lasting Graves disease. Arm-PCR of CDR3 regions with iRepertoire HTBI primers generated TCR beta libraries. TCRdb reprocessed the multiplex PCR reads via MiXCR and lists one record per CDR3 protein. Found here are about 460,000 distinct CDR3 sequences, roughly 22% of them singletons; the top ten hold over 10%. This clonotype showed up many times. The antigen is unknown. Whole-study findings and limits: Those with persistent Graves' had less TCR diversity than newly diagnosed patients. It is possible that accuracy was reduced by the small size of the sample.

CDR1 is DFQATT, CDR2 SNEGSKA, per germline (reference sequence). Deletions cut 4 bases from V and 5 bases from J, with 11 bases between. The CDR3 is 12 amino acids. Time point described: persistent/refractory GD, antithyroid drugs over 5 years with positive TRAb. RNA from PBMCs was the source of the TCR library. The EDTA tubes were filled with around 8.1 milliliters of drawn peripheral blood. The sequencing used peripheral blood mononuclear cells (PBMCs), collected when the disease was refractory, from a patient treated with antithyroid drugs. The clonotype comes from a female donor with Graves disease. The chain couples TRBV20-1 to TRBJ2-5; no clear D. CDR3: CSAIITGETQYF. As DNA, the CDR3 is TGCAGTGCTATCATAACTGGGGAGACCCAGTACTTC.